This paragraph reports one T cell receptor beta chain. Its antigen is as yet unknown. The record originates from a study of cytomegalovirus exposure and HLA in healthy donors. Study-level findings and limits: According to the study, roughly 160 TCR beta chains were cytomegalovirus-associated.

The germline CDR1 and CDR2 sequences are KGHSH and LQKENI. The CDR3 spans 15 residues. V lost 3 bases to trimming and J lost 2 bases, with 11 bases between them. In the PCR, 60 Vbeta and 13 Jbeta primers were used. Method: immunoSEQ multiplex PCR; TCRdb's copy keeps in-frame clones and lacks some. The table includes roughly 150,000 clones, around 82% detected once. The receptor comes from a woman aged 40 to 50 in good health and CMV-seropositive. The genes are TRBV18 and TRBJ2-1, with a possible D match to TRBD1 (6 bases). Sequences were obtained from PBMCs. CDR3 sequence: CASSPQQGPYNEQFF. For the CDR3, the DNA is TGTGCCAGCTCACCTCAACAGGGCCCCTACAATGAGCAGTTCTTC. Drawing the rest from reference TRBV18 and TRBJ2-1, the complete variable domain is NAGVMQNPRHLVRRRGQEARLRCSPMKGHSHVYWYRQLPEEGLKFMVYLQKENIIDESGMPKERFSAEFPKEGPSILRIQQVVRGDSAAYFCASSPQQGPYNEQFFGPGTRLTVL.